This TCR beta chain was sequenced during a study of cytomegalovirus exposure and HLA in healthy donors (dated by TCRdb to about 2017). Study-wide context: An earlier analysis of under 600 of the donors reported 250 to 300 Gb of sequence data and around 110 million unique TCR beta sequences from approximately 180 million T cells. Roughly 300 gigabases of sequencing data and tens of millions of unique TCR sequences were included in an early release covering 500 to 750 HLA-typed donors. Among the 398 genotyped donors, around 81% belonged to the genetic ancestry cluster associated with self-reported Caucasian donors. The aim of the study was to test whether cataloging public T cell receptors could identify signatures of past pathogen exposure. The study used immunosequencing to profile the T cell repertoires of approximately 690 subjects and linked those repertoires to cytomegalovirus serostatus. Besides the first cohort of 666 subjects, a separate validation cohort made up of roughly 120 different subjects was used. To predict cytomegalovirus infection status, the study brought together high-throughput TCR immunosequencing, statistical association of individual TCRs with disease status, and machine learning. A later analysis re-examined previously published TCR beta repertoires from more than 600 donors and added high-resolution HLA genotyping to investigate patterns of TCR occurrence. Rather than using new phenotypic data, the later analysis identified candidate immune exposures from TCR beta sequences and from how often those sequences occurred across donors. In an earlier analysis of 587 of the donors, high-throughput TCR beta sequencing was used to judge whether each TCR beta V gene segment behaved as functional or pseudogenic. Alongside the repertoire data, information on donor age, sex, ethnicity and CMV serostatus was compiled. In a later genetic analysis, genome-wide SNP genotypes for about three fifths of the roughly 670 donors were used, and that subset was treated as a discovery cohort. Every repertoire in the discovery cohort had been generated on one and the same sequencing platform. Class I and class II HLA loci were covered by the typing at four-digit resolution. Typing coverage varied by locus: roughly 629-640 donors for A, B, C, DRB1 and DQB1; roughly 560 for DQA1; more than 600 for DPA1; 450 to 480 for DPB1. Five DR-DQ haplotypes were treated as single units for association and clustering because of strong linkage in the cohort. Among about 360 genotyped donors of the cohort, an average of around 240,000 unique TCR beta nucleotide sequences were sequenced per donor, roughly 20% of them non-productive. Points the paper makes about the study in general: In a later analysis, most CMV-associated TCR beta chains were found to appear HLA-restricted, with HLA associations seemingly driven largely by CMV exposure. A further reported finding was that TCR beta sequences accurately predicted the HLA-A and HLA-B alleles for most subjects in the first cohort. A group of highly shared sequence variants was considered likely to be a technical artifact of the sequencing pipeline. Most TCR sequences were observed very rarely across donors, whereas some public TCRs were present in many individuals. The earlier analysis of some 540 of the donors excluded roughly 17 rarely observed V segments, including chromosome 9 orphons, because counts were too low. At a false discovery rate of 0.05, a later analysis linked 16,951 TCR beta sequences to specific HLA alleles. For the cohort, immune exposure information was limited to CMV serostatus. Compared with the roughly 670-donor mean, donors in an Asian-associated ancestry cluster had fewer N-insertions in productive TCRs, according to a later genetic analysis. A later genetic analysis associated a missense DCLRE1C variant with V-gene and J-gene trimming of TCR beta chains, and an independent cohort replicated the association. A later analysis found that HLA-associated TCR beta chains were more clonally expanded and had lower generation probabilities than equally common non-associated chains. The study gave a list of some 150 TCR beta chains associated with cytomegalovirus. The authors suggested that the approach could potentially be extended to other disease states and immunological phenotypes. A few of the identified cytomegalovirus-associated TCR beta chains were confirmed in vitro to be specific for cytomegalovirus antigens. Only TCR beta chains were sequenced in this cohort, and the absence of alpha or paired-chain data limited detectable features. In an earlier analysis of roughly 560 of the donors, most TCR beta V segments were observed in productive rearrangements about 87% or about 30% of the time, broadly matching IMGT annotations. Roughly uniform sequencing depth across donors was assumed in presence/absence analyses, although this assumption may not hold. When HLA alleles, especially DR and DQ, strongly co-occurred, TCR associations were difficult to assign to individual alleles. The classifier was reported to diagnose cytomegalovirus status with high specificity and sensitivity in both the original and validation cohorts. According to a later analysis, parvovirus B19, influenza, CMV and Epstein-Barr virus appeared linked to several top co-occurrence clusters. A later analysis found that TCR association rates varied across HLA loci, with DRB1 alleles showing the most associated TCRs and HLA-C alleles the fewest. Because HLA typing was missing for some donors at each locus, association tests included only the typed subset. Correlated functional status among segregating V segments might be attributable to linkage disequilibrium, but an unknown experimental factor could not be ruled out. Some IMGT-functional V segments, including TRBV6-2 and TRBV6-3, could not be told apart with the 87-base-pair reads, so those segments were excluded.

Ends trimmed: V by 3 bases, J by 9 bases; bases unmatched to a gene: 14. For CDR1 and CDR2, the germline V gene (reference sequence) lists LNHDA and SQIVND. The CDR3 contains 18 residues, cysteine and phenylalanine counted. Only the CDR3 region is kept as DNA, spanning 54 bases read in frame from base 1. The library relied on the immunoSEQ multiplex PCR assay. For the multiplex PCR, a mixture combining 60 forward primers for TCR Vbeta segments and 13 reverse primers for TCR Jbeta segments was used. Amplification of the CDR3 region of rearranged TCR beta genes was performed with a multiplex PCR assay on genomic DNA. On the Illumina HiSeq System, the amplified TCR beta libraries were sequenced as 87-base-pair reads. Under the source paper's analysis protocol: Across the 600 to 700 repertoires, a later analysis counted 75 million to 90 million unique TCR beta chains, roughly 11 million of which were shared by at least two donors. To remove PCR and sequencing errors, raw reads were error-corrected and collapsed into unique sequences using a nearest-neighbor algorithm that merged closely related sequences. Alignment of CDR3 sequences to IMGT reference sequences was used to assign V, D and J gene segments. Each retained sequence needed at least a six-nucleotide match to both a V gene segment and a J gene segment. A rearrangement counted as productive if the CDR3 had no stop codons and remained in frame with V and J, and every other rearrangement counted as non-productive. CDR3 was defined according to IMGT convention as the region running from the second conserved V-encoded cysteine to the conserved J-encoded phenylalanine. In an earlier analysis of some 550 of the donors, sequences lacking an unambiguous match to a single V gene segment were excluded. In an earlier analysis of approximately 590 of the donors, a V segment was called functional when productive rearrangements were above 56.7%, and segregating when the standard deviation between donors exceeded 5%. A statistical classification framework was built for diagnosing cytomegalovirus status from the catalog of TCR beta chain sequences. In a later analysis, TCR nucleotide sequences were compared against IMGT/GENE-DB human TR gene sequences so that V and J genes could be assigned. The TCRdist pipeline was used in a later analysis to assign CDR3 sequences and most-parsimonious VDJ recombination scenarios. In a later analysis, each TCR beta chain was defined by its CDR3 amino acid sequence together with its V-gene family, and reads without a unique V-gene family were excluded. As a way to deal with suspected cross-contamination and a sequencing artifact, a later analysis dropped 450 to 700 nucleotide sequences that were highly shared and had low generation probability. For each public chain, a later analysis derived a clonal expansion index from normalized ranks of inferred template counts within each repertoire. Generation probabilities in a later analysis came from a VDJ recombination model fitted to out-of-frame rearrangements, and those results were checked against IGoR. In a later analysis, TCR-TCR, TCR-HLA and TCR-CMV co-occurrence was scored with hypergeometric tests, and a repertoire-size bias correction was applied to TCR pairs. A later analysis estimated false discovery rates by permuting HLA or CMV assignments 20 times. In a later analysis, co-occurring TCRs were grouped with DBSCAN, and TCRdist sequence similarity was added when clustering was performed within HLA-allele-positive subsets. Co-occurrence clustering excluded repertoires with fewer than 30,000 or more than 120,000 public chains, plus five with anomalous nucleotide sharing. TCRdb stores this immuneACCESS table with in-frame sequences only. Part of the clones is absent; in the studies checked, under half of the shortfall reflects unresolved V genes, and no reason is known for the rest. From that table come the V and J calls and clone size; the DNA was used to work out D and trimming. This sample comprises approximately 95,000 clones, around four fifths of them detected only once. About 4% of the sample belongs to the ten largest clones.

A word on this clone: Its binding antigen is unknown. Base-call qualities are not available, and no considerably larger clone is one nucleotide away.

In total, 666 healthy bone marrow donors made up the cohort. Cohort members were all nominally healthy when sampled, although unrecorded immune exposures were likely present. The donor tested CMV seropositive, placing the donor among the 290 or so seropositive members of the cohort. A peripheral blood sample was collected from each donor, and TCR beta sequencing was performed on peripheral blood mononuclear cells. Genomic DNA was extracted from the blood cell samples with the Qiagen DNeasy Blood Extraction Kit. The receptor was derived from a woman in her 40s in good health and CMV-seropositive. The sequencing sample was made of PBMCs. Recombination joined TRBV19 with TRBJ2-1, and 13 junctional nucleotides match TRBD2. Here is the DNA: TGTGCCAGTAGTATTAGGGCTGGACTAGCGGGAGCGTTGAGTGAGCAGTTCTTC. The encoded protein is CASSIRAGLAGALSEQFF.